This T cell receptor (beta chain) stems from a study of blood T cell repertoires in COVID-19. Across the study: Sites across the United States, Italy and Spain contributed samples from acute and convalescent COVID-19.

This table comes from immunoSEQ multiplex PCR, and its TCRdb copy is limited to in-frame clones, with some not included. The data show approximately 200,000 clones, about 88% seen once. This sequence originates from a woman aged 30 to 39 who had been exposed to COVID-19. The sequenced sample consisted of PBMCs or T cells enriched from blood (not recorded which).

The CDR3: CASRGTGALRQFF. The CDR3 coding sequence is TGTGCCAGCAGGGGGACAGGGGCTCTACGGCAGTTCTTC. V and J are TRBV11-3 and TRBJ2-1; 10 bases map to TRBD1. The J segment lost 12 bases and the V segment lost 6 bases, leaving 8 bases of the junction unmatched. CDR3 size: 13 residues. CDR1 is SGHNT and CDR2 is YENEEA in the germline V gene.